This TCR beta chain was observed in a study of control samples from healthy donors and cancer patients. Produced via immunoSEQ multiplex PCR; TCRdb's table is partial and in-frame only. The sample carries tens of thousands of clones, roughly 91% recorded once. The V and J ends lost 3 bases and 2 bases, in that order; junction bases with no gene match: 4. The CDR3 loop spans 16 amino acids. The germline V gene has CDR1 KGHDR and CDR2 SFDVKD. Sequenced input: blood. The TCR comes from a man aged 50-60 years in good health. V is TRBV24-1 and J is TRBJ2-4; 9 bases agree with TRBD1. For the CDR3, the DNA is TGTGCCACCAGTGATCCAGGGACAGGGCCCAAAAACATTCAGTACTTC. Translation gives CATSDPGTGPKNIQYF.